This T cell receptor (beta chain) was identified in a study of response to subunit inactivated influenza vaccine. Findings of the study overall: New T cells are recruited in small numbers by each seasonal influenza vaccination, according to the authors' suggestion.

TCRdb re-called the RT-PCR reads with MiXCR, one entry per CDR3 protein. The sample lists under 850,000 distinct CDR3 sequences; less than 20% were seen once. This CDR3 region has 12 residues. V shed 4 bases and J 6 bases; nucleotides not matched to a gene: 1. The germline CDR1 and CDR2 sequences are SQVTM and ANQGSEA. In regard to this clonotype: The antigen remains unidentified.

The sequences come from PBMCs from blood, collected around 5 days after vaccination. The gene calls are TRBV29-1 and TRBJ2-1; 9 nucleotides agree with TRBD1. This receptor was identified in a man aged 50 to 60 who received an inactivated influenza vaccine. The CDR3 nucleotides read TGCAGCGTTGGGACAGGGGTCAATGAGCAGTTCTTC. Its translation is CSVGTGVNEQFF.